One T cell receptor (beta chain) is described in this entry. Using the 5' RACE reads, TCRdb records one entry per CDR3 protein without DNA. This table holds 140,000 to 150,000 distinct CDR3 sequences. This record comes from a study of monozygotic twins with inflammatory bowel disease. There are 15 residues in the CDR3. CDR1 and CDR2 (germline): MDHEN, SYDVKM. The sequenced material came from blood. The receptor was isolated from a human donor with ulcerative colitis or Crohn's disease, or a healthy co-twin of an affected twin (not recorded which). The rearrangement uses TRBV28 and TRBJ2-7; TCRdb gives TRBD2 as the D gene, but with no DNA this cannot be confirmed. The CDR3 spells CASSSPAGGDYEQYF.